Listed below are T cell receptor beta chains from one sample, sequenced in a study of cytomegalovirus exposure and HLA in healthy donors. Assay: immunoSEQ multiplex PCR; the TCRdb copy retains only in-frame clones and omits some. The sample contains roughly 120,000 clones, less than 85% of which appear only once. Sequencing input: PBMCs. These receptors originate from a man between 45 and 60 years old in good health and CMV-seropositive. Both conserved end residues are part of each CDR3. The order of the fields is V gene, clone size, D gene, J gene, CDR3 protein, CDR3 DNA. A D gene is named only where the DNA matches it firmly. The size entry is marked missing in some rows and otherwise reads once, few, many or a size class.

v_gene: TRBV27
abundance: NA
d_gene: NA
j_gene: TRBJ2-3
CDR3aa: CASSLSRRTGVSTDTQYF
CDR3nt: TGTGCCAGCAGTTTATCCCGAAGAACAGGAGTTAGCACAGATACGCAGTATTTT

v_gene: TRBV7-9
abundance: NA
d_gene: NA
j_gene: TRBJ2-7
CDR3aa: CASSPGVSQGTTYEQYF
CDR3nt: TGTGCCAGCAGCCCTGGGGTCAGTCAGGGGACAACCTACGAGCAGTACTTC

v_gene: TRBV7-9
abundance: NA
d_gene: TRBD2
j_gene: TRBJ2-3
CDR3aa: CASSPGTSGPTDTQYF
CDR3nt: TGTGCCAGCAGCCCTGGGACTAGCGGACCAACAGATACGCAGTATTTT

v_gene: TRBV11-2
abundance: once
d_gene: NA
j_gene: TRBJ2-3
CDR3aa: CASSGLSSTDTQYF
CDR3nt: TGTGCCAGCAGCGGGCTCTCTAGCACAGATACGCAGTATTTT

v_gene: TRBV28
abundance: NA
d_gene: NA
j_gene: TRBJ1-5
CDR3aa: CASSLAAGWNQPQHF
CDR3nt: TGTGCCAGCAGCCTCGCGGCAGGGTGGAATCAGCCCCAGCATTTT

v_gene: TRBV6-6
abundance: NA
d_gene: TRBD1
j_gene: TRBJ1-2
CDR3aa: CASSDPDRLPGYGYTF
CDR3nt: TGTGCCAGCAGCGACCCGGACAGGCTGCCCGGCTATGGCTACACCTTC

v_gene: TRBV5-1
abundance: NA
d_gene: TRBD2
j_gene: TRBJ2-1
CDR3aa: CASSLAARESYNEQFF
CDR3nt: TGCGCCAGCAGCTTGGCCGCGCGGGAGTCCTACAATGAGCAGTTCTTC

v_gene: TRBV5-1
abundance: NA
d_gene: NA
j_gene: TRBJ2-2
CDR3aa: CASSLAAGGGTGELFF
CDR3nt: TGCGCCAGCAGCTTGGCTGCCGGGGGTGGCACCGGGGAGCTGTTTTTT

v_gene: TRBV6-5
abundance: NA
d_gene: NA
j_gene: TRBJ2-3
CDR3aa: CASRTGLSTDTQYF
CDR3nt: TGTGCCAGCAGAACAGGCTTGAGCACAGATACGCAGTATTTT

v_gene: TRBV5-1
abundance: NA
d_gene: TRBD2
j_gene: TRBJ2-7
CDR3aa: CASTPGRGEGTEQYF
CDR3nt: TGCGCCAGCACCCCGGGACGGGGGGAGGGTACCGAGCAGTACTTC

v_gene: TRBV27
abundance: NA
d_gene: TRBD2
j_gene: TRBJ2-7
CDR3aa: CASKQWALGGAYEQYF
CDR3nt: TGTGCCAGCAAGCAGTGGGCTTTGGGGGGGGCCTACGAGCAGTACTTC

v_gene: TRBV4-3
abundance: once
d_gene: NA
j_gene: TRBJ2-3
CDR3aa: CASSQDRWSTDTQYF
CDR3nt: TGCGCCAGCAGCCAAGACAGGTGGAGCACAGATACGCAGTATTTT

v_gene: TRBV2
abundance: NA
d_gene: NA
j_gene: TRBJ2-2
CDR3aa: CASSVNSKGTGELFF
CDR3nt: TGTGCCAGCAGTGTAAACTCCAAGGGGACCGGGGAGCTGTTTTTT

v_gene: TRBV7-6
abundance: NA
d_gene: NA
j_gene: TRBJ2-3
CDR3aa: CASSLEADGITDTQYF
CDR3nt: TGTGCCAGCAGCTTAGAAGCGGACGGAATCACAGATACGCAGTATTTT

v_gene: TRBV27
abundance: NA
d_gene: TRBD2
j_gene: TRBJ2-1
CDR3aa: CASSSDIGGGDTNEQFF
CDR3nt: TGTGCCAGCAGTTCTGACATAGGCGGGGGGGATACAAATGAGCAGTTCTTC

v_gene: TRBV5-6
abundance: once
d_gene: NA
j_gene: TRBJ2-1
CDR3aa: CASSLGLTPQDEQFF
CDR3nt: TGTGCCAGCAGCTTGGGACTAACACCGCAGGATGAGCAGTTCTTC

v_gene: TRBV5-1
abundance: NA
d_gene: NA
j_gene: TRBJ2-7
CDR3aa: CASSSLQGSSYEQYF
CDR3nt: TGCGCCAGCAGCTCTCTACAGGGTAGCTCCTACGAGCAGTACTTC

v_gene: TRBV5-1
abundance: NA
d_gene: NA
j_gene: TRBJ2-7
CDR3aa: CASSLTEAKSYEQYF
CDR3nt: TGCGCCAGCAGCTTGACAGAAGCAAAATCCTACGAGCAGTACTTC

v_gene: TRBV13
abundance: NA
d_gene: NA
j_gene: TRBJ2-7
CDR3aa: CASSRNRVDEQYF
CDR3nt: TGTGCCAGCAGCCGAAACAGGGTGGACGAGCAGTACTTC

v_gene: TRBV20-1
abundance: few
d_gene: NA
j_gene: TRBJ2-7
CDR3aa: CSFRDSYEQYF
CDR3nt: TGCAGTTTCCGGGATTCCTACGAGCAGTACTTC

v_gene: TRBV19
abundance: NA
d_gene: TRBD1
j_gene: TRBJ1-6
CDR3aa: CASTRDRASSPLHF
CDR3nt: TGTGCCAGTACCCGGGACAGGGCTTCATCACCCCTCCACTTT

v_gene: TRBV18
abundance: NA
d_gene: NA
j_gene: TRBJ2-1
CDR3aa: CASSLLSGRLTRRDSYNEQFF
CDR3nt: TGTGCCAGCTCACTCCTTTCGGGACGACTGACGCGGCGGGACTCCTACAATGAGCAGTTCTTC

v_gene: TRBV27
abundance: NA
d_gene: NA
j_gene: TRBJ1-1
CDR3aa: CASSIYQGSTEAFF
CDR3nt: TGTGCCAGCAGTATATACCAGGGATCCACTGAAGCTTTCTTT

v_gene: TRBV10-3
abundance: NA
d_gene: TRBD1
j_gene: TRBJ2-7
CDR3aa: CAISGSWTGGYEQYF
CDR3nt: TGTGCCATCAGTGGTTCGTGGACAGGGGGCTACGAGCAGTACTTC

v_gene: TRBV29-1
abundance: NA
d_gene: NA
j_gene: TRBJ2-2
CDR3aa: CSVVWGSAGELFF
CDR3nt: TGCAGCGTTGTCTGGGGCTCGGCCGGGGAGCTGTTTTTT

v_gene: TRBV28
abundance: NA
d_gene: NA
j_gene: TRBJ1-2
CDR3aa: CASSFPSTNYGYTF
CDR3nt: TGTGCCAGCAGTTTCCCATCCACTAACTATGGCTACACCTTC

v_gene: TRBV4-1
abundance: NA
d_gene: TRBD1
j_gene: TRBJ1-4
CDR3aa: CASSQGGTVDEKLFF
CDR3nt: TGCGCCAGCAGCCAAGGTGGGACAGTGGACGAAAAACTGTTTTTT

v_gene: TRBV5-1
abundance: few
d_gene: NA
j_gene: TRBJ2-3
CDR3aa: CASSFSGVAEDTQYF
CDR3nt: TGCGCCAGCAGCTTTTCAGGGGTAGCTGAAGATACGCAGTATTTT

v_gene: TRBV4-1
abundance: NA
d_gene: TRBD2
j_gene: TRBJ2-7
CDR3aa: CASSQSSGAYEQYF
CDR3nt: TGCGCCAGCAGCCAGTCTAGCGGGGCGTACGAGCAGTACTTC

v_gene: TRBV2
abundance: NA
d_gene: TRBD2
j_gene: TRBJ2-4
CDR3aa: CASSRGLALAKNIQYF
CDR3nt: TGTGCCAGCAGCAGGGGACTAGCGCTAGCCAAAAACATTCAGTACTTC

v_gene: TRBV11-2
abundance: NA
d_gene: NA
j_gene: TRBJ2-2
CDR3aa: CASSPEGDHFIGELFF
CDR3nt: TGTGCCAGCAGCCCCGAGGGCGATCATTTTATCGGGGAGCTGTTTTTT

v_gene: TRBV27
abundance: NA
d_gene: TRBD1
j_gene: TRBJ1-1
CDR3aa: CASSLLTGTGSAEAFF
CDR3nt: TGTGCCAGCAGTTTACTCACCGGGACAGGGAGCGCTGAAGCTTTCTTT

v_gene: TRBV28
abundance: NA
d_gene: TRBD2
j_gene: TRBJ2-1
CDR3aa: CASSEAGTYNEQFF
CDR3nt: TGTGCCAGCAGTGAAGCGGGAACCTACAATGAGCAGTTCTTC

v_gene: TRBV5-4
abundance: NA
d_gene: NA
j_gene: TRBJ2-3
CDR3aa: CATQGAGNTDTQYF
CDR3nt: TGTGCCACCCAGGGTGCGGGAAACACAGATACGCAGTATTTT

v_gene: TRBV29-1
abundance: NA
d_gene: NA
j_gene: TRBJ2-2
CDR3aa: CSVPGWGDTGELFF
CDR3nt: TGCAGCGTCCCGGGGTGGGGGGACACCGGGGAGCTGTTTTTT

v_gene: TRBV2
abundance: NA
d_gene: NA
j_gene: TRBJ2-3
CDR3aa: CASSGLADTQYF
CDR3nt: TGTGCCAGCAGTGGGCTAGCAGATACGCAGTATTTT

v_gene: TRBV6-5
abundance: few
d_gene: NA
j_gene: TRBJ2-7
CDR3aa: CASTSTSYEQYF
CDR3nt: TGTGCCAGCACCAGCACTAGTTACGAGCAGTACTTC

v_gene: TRBV7-9
abundance: NA
d_gene: TRBD2
j_gene: TRBJ2-1
CDR3aa: CASSLSLAGGFNEQFF
CDR3nt: TGTGCCAGCAGCTTAAGCCTAGCGGGGGGGTTTAATGAGCAGTTCTTC

v_gene: TRBV21-1
abundance: NA
d_gene: NA
j_gene: TRBJ1-2
CDR3aa: CATFRGCLYGYTF
CDR3nt: TGTGCCACCTTCAGGGGGTGCCTCTATGGCTACACCTTC